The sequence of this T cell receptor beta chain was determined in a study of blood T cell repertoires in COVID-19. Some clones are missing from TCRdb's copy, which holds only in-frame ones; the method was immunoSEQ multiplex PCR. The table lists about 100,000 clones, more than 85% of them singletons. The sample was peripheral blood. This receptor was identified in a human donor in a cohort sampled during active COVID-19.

The CDR3: CSAASDPEVGEQYF. CDR3 DNA sequence: TGCAGCGCCGCCTCCGACCCGGAGGTTGGCGAGCAGTACTTC. The chain joins TRBV29-1 to TRBJ2-7; possibly TRBD2 for D (5 bases). V lost 7 bases to trimming and J lost 6 bases, with 22 bases between them. The CDR3 spans 14 residues. The V gene's germline CDR1 is SQVTM and CDR2 ANQGSEA.